A selection of T cell receptor beta chains follows, all from one sample in a study of cytomegalovirus exposure and HLA in healthy donors. Produced via immunoSEQ multiplex PCR; TCRdb's table is partial and in-frame only. This sample has roughly 180,000 clones, with 60% to 85% found just once. The specimen sequenced was PBMCs. These TCRs come from a man aged 18 to 29 in good health and CMV-seronegative. CDR3s include the opening cysteine and the closing phenylalanine or tryptophan. D genes are given only for firm matches. Not all rows give a size; the values are once, few, many and, for expanded clones, a class.

>-|TRBV13|TRBJ1-2|-|14
TGTGCCAGCAGCTTAGGAACAGGATTACGAGGCTACACCTTC
CASSLGTGLRGYTF
>-|TRBV14|TRBJ2-7|-|13
TGTGCCAGCAGCCAGAATCTCGGAGGGGAGCAGTACTTC
CASSQNLGGEQYF
>-|TRBV5-8|TRBJ1-1|-|11
TGTGCCAGCGACAGGAGCACTGAAGCTTTCTTT
CASDRSTEAFF
>TRBD1|TRBV2|TRBJ2-6|-|16
TGTGCCAGCCAAGCCGACAGGGCTGCTGGGGCCAACGTCCTGACTTTC
CASQADRAAGANVLTF
>-|TRBV18|TRBJ1-1|-|13
TGTGCCAGCTCAGGACACGTGAACACTGAAGCTTTCTTT
CASSGHVNTEAFF
>TRBD2|TRBV7-9|TRBJ2-5|-|15
TGTGCCAGCAGCAATAGCGGGAGGGAACAAGAGACCCAGTACTTC
CASSNSGREQETQYF
>-|TRBV21-1|TRBJ2-7|-|17
TGTGCCAGCAGCAAAGGACAGGGCTTTTATATCATACGCGAGCAGTACTTC
CASSKGQGFYIIREQYF
>-|TRBV18|TRBJ2-3|-|12
TGTGCCAGCTCACCCGCGGGGGATACGCAGTATTTT
CASSPAGDTQYF
>TRBD2|TRBV11-2|TRBJ2-2|-|16
TGTGCCAGCAGCAAAAGCGGGAGTAGTGGCACCGGGGAGCTGTTTTTT
CASSKSGSSGTGELFF
>TRBD1|TRBV2|TRBJ1-2|-|15
TGTGCCAGCAGCGCCCCAGGGGGCGAGGAGTATGGCTACACCTTC
CASSAPGGEEYGYTF
>TRBD2|TRBV6-6|TRBJ2-3|once|16
TGTGCCAGCAGCTCTCTAGCGGGAAGGTATACAGATACGCAGTATTTT
CASSSLAGRYTDTQYF
>-|TRBV28|TRBJ2-7|-|14
TGTGCCAGCAGTCCCCGGCGGGACTCCTACGAGCAGTACTTC
CASSPRRDSYEQYF
>-|TRBV7-2|TRBJ1-1|-|15
TGTGCCAGCAGCTTGGGTGGGGGGGTTTACACTGAAGCTTTCTTT
CASSLGGGVYTEAFF
>TRBD1|TRBV7-9|TRBJ1-1|-|16
TGTGCCAGCAGCGGGACGCCAGGGGGCATGAACACTGAAGCTTTCTTT
CASSGTPGGMNTEAFF
>-|TRBV5-1|TRBJ2-3|-|14
TGCGCCAGCAGCTCACAGGGTGGGACAGATACGCAGTATTTT
CASSSQGGTDTQYF
>TRBD1|TRBV6-1|TRBJ1-6|few|15
TGTGCCAGCAGTGTCGGACAGGGAGGGAATTCACCCCTCCACTTT
CASSVGQGGNSPLHF
>-|TRBV9|TRBJ2-7|-|14
TGTGCCAGCAGCGTAGGAGGCGGGCACTACGAGCAGTACTTC
CASSVGGGHYEQYF
>-|TRBV4-1|TRBJ1-3|-|17
TGCGCCAGCAGCCCCCTTACTGTCGGGGGGAGAGGAAACACCATATATTTT
CASSPLTVGGRGNTIYF
>-|TRBV7-3|TRBJ2-1|-|16
TGTGCCAGCAGCTTAGTCGGCAGCAGGGGTACAAATGAGCAGTTCTTC
CASSLVGSRGTNEQFF
>-|TRBV5-6|TRBJ1-2|-|13
TGTGCCAGCAGGGTAGACAGTCACTATGGCTACACCTTC
CASRVDSHYGYTF
>TRBD2|TRBV6-1|TRBJ2-2|-|15
TGTGCCAGCAGTGAAGCGGGAGCGGGGGTGCTAGGCGGGTCTTTT
CASSEAGAGVLGGSF
>TRBD1|TRBV6-6|TRBJ2-1|-|15
TGTGCCAGCAGTTTACAGGGGGCAGGAGATAATGAGCAGTTCTTC
CASSLQGAGDNEQFF
>-|TRBV6-6|TRBJ1-5|once|16
TGTGCCAGCGGAAGATACCGGGACTCTAGCAATCAGCCCCAGCATTTT
CASGRYRDSSNQPQHF
>-|TRBV9|TRBJ2-1|-|17
TGTGCCAGCAGCCCCAGGGAGGCTTCTAGCTCCTACAATGAGCAGTTCTTC
CASSPREASSSYNEQFF
>TRBD2|TRBV15|TRBJ2-2|-|15
TGTGCCACCAGCAGAGATCTAGCGGGAGCCGGGGAGCTGTTTTTT
CATSRDLAGAGELFF
>-|TRBV30|TRBJ2-1|-|14
TGTGCCTGGACGGGCGGGACCATCCAACAGGAGCAGTTCTTC
CAWTGGTIQQEQFF
>TRBD2|TRBV6-4|TRBJ2-3|few|13
TGTGCCAGCAGCTCCGGGGGGGAAGATACGCAGTATTTT
CASSSGGEDTQYF
>TRBD1|TRBV28|TRBJ2-7|-|15
TGTGCCAGCAGCGACGGACAGGGAATTACCTACGAGCAGTACTTC
CASSDGQGITYEQYF
>-|TRBV14|TRBJ2-1|once|12
TGTGCCAGCAGCCTGACACCTCCCGCCGAGTTCTTC
CASSLTPPAEFF
>TRBD1|TRBV28|TRBJ1-3|-|14
TGTGCCACCCAACAGGGGTTTACTGGAAACACCATATATTTT
CATQQGFTGNTIYF
>TRBD1|TRBV30|TRBJ1-1|-|13
TGTGCCTGGGGGACAGGGAAGAGGACTGAAGCTTTCTTT
CAWGTGKRTEAFF
>TRBD2|TRBV5-4|TRBJ2-7|-|19
TGTGCCAGCAGCTTTCGGCGCGGGGGGGCGGGAGGTAATTCCTACGAGCAGTACTTC
CASSFRRGGAGGNSYEQYF
>-|TRBV10-3|TRBJ1-3|-|16
TGTGCCATCAGTGAGCCCCCCGGACAGCTTTTGGGCACCATATATTTT
CAISEPPGQLLGTIYF
>-|TRBV2|TRBJ2-2|-|15
TGTGCCAGCAGTGAATTAAGCAGGGCTGCCGGGGAGCTGTTTTTT
CASSELSRAAGELFF
>TRBD2|TRBV5-4|TRBJ2-1|-|15
TGTGCCAGCAGATCGCTAGCGGGGGGCTACAATGAGCAGTTCTTC
CASRSLAGGYNEQFF
>TRBD1|TRBV9|TRBJ2-5|-|15
TGTGCCAGCAGCCCCCGGGACAGGGTGAAGGAGACCCAGTACTTC
CASSPRDRVKETQYF
>-|TRBV27|TRBJ1-2|-|17
TGTGCCAGCAGTTTAAAGGGAGGTCGACAGACCGTCTATGGCTACACCTTC
CASSLKGGRQTVYGYTF
>-|TRBV27|TRBJ1-1|-|15
TGTGCCAGCAGTTTGGGAGGGGCGAGGAACACTGAAGCTTTCTTT
CASSLGGARNTEAFF
>-|TRBV30|TRBJ1-4|few|15
TGTGCCTGGAGCGCCGGTTCAGGTCCTAATGAAAAACTGTTTTTT
CAWSAGSGPNEKLFF
>-|TRBV7-9|TRBJ2-7|-|15
TGTGCCAGCAGCTATGAAGGGCGGACAGACTACGAGCAGTACTTC
CASSYEGRTDYEQYF
>-|TRBV7-3|TRBJ1-6|once|14
TGTGCCAGCAGCCTAGACGCAGGGAACTCACCCCTCCACTTT
CASSLDAGNSPLHF
>-|TRBV7-2|TRBJ1-6|-|14
TGTGCCAGCAGCTTAGTGACAGAAACTTCACCCCTCCACTTT
CASSLVTETSPLHF
>-|TRBV28|TRBJ1-1|-|14
TGTGCCAGCAGTTTACCCCAAATCGGCACTGAAGCTTTCTTT
CASSLPQIGTEAFF
>TRBD1|TRBV29-1|TRBJ2-4|-|17
TGCAGCGTTGTCACCAGGGGGCTAACCCTAGCCAAAAACATTCAGTACTTC
CSVVTRGLTLAKNIQYF
>TRBD1|TRBV7-3|TRBJ1-1|-|14
TGTGCCAGCAGCTCAGGGACAGGGTACACTGAAGCTTTCTTT
CASSSGTGYTEAFF
>TRBD2|TRBV19|TRBJ2-2|once|18
TGTGCCAGTAGTCTCGGAACTCTAGCGGGGACGAACACCGGGGAGCTGTTTTTT
CASSLGTLAGTNTGELFF